This T cell receptor beta chain is drawn from a study of shared clonotypes between healthy human individuals. The data were produced by immunoSEQ multiplex PCR, yet TCRdb's version contains in-frame clones alone and is incomplete. The repertoire holds fewer than 400,000 clones, with around 67% as singletons. This clone was picked up a small number of times. Germline CDR1 reads LNHDA; CDR2 reads SQIVND (reference sequence). The junction had 5 bases not matched to a gene; V was cut back by 4 bases and J by 6 bases. The CDR3 sequence is 14 residues long. From CD4+ cells came CD45RA+ naive and CD45RA-negative memory subsets.

The chain carries TRBV19 and TRBJ2-1; 8 nucleotides align to TRBD2. The receptor's source is a man younger than 45 in good health. Sequenced input: memory CD4+ T cells sorted from blood. Subset described: CD45RA-negative fraction. The CDR3 DNA reads TGTGCCAGTAGTACCGGGACTAGTTTCAATGAGCAGTTCTTC. Translation gives CASSTGTSFNEQFF.